These 21 T cell receptor beta chains originate from one sample sequenced in a study of CD4 and CD8 cells across lung adenocarcinoma regions. TCRdb called the PCR reads again in MiXCR, with one record for every CDR3 protein. The sample holds 3,600 or so distinct CDR3 sequences, around 60% seen once. Sequencing used CD8+ T cells from the margin of a lung tumor. These receptors came from a female donor with lung adenocarcinoma. The CD4 and CD8 labels of this study may be unreliable.

This clonotype was recorded only once. One junction end does not reproduce the germline sequence, and a read error may be involved. The chain is built from TRBV10-3 and TRBJ2-3, with 8 nucleotides matching TRBD1. The CDR3 spans 14 residues. Germline assignment: CDR1 ENHRY and CDR2 SYGVKD. DNA of the CDR3: TGTGGCGTCAGGGGGCCGAGTACTACAGACACGCAGTATTTC. This sequence encodes CGVRGPSTTDTQYF.

The chain recombines TRBV6-1 with TRBJ2-1; D is undetermined. The J call may be incorrect, as the DNA end agrees better with TRBJ2-7. The germline V gene has CDR1 MNHNS and CDR2 SASEGT. The CDR3 totals 13 residues. This chain's CDR3 is CASSDDGPYEQYF. CDR3 bases: TGTGCCAGCAGCGATGACGGCCCCTACGAGCAGTACTTC.

This clonotype was observed a handful of times. The chain couples TRBV11-3 to TRBJ2-1; D call uncertain. Between the trimmed V and J ends, which lost 4 bases and 2 bases, there was a span of 6 bases. Per the germline V gene, CDR1 is SGHNT and CDR2 is YENEEA. This CDR3 comprises 13 residues. The chain's CDR3 is CASSSRAYNEQFF. The CDR3 nucleotides are TGTGCCAGCAGCTCCCGGGCCTACAATGAGCAGTTCTTC.

A remark on this clonotype: The junction does not match germline at one end; this may be a read error. The chain couples TRBV6-5 to TRBJ2-3; tentative D call: TRBD2 (5 bases). Germline V lookup: CDR1 MNHEY, CDR2 SVGAGI. The CDR3 length is 16 residues. CDR3 DNA sequence: TGTGCCAGCAGTTACTCTCCCGGGCCTAGCCAAGATACGCAGTATTTC. Protein product: CASSYSPGPSQDTQYF.

This rearrangement joins TRBV7-6 to TRBJ2-1; 13 positions agree with TRBD2. The CDR3 totals 18 residues. Germline values: CDR1 SGHVS, CDR2 FNYEAQ. The J segment lost 8 bases and the V segment lost 2 bases, leaving 12 bases of the junction unmatched. CDR3 protein: CASSLLGIGLAGVDEQFF. In DNA form, the CDR3 reads TGTGCCAGCAGCTTACTGGGGATTGGACTAGCGGGAGTGGATGAGCAGTTCTTC. Combining the CDR3 with reference TRBV7-6 and TRBJ2-1 gives the whole variable domain GAGVSQSPRYKVTKRGQDVALRCDPISGHVSLYWYRQALGQGPEFLTYFNYEAQQDKSGLPNDRFSAERPEGSISTLTIQRTEQRDSAMYRCASSLLGIGLAGVDEQFFGPGTRLTVL.

In this sample, this clonotype turned up a few times. The chain links TRBV25-1 to TRBJ1-1, with D possibly TRBD1 on 5 matching bases. Trimming removed 2 bases from V and 2 bases from J, with 15 bases in between. This CDR3 comprises 16 residues. Germline V lookup: CDR1 MGHDK, CDR2 SYGVNS. CDR3 sequence: CASSEAGAIANTEAFF. The CDR3, as DNA: TGTGCCAGCAGTGAAGCCGGGGCCATCGCTAACACTGAAGCTTTCTTT.

The chain combines TRBV6-1 with TRBJ2-4; D possibly matches TRBD1 or TRBD2 (5 bases each). Trimming pared 6 bases from V and 0 bases from J, leaving 15 bases between. CDR3 length equals 16 residues. Germline V gene sequence: CDR1 MNHNS, CDR2 SASEGT. CDR3 sequence: CASSVGVLLAKNIQYF. In DNA, the CDR3 is TGTGCCAGCAGCGTGGGGGTCTTACTAGCCAAAAACATTCAGTACTTC.

V gene TRBV7-2 combines with J gene TRBJ2-3; 8 bases match TRBD2. CDR1 and CDR2 (germline): SGHTA, FQGNSA. After removal of 7 bases from V and 3 bases from J, the junction contained 6 bases not matched to a gene. The CDR3 sequence is 14 residues long. CDR3: CASTHRGGTDTQYF. The CDR3, as DNA: TGTGCCAGCACCCACCGGGGGGGGACAGATACGCAGTATTTT.

V is TRBV7-8 and J is TRBJ2-7, with 9 bases identical to TRBD1. V lost 4 bases to trimming and J lost 6 bases; unmatched junction nucleotides: 4. Looked up from germline, CDR1 is SGHVS and CDR2 is FQNEAQ. This CDR3 spans 13 amino acids. CDR3: CASSWTGEGEQYF. The CDR3 DNA sequence: TGTGCCAGCAGCTGGACAGGGGAGGGCGAGCAGTACTTC.

This clonotype was seen a handful of times. The chain joins TRBV7-2 to TRBJ2-3; no reliable D call. V was pared by 3 bases and J by 2 bases, with 9 bases between. The CDR3 consists of 14 residues. In germline, CDR1 is SGHTA, CDR2 FQGNSA. CDR3 DNA sequence: TGTGCCAGCAGCTTTAGTAGTAACACAGATACGCAGTATTTT. Translated: CASSFSSNTDTQYF.

V and J are TRBV6-1 and TRBJ2-1; 9 bases agree with TRBD2. This CDR3 has 15 residues. Per germline, CDR1 MNHNS and CDR2 SASEGT. V shed 8 bases and J 8 bases; nucleotides not matched to a gene: 13. The CDR3, as DNA: TGTGCCAGCGCTTTTGGCCTAGCGGGAATCGATGAGCAGTTCTTC. Translated: CASAFGLAGIDEQFF.

This chain uses TRBV6-1 with TRBJ2-5, with a tentative D call TRBD1 (5 bases). Germline V gene data show CDR1 as MNHNS and CDR2 as SASEGT. There are 13 residues in the CDR3. V lost 6 bases and J lost 5, with 13 bases in between. CDR3 region: CASRRDSLETQYF. CDR3 in DNA: TGTGCCAGCAGACGAGACAGTTTGGAGACCCAGTACTTC.

The genes are TRBV7-8 and TRBJ2-7; perhaps TRBD2 as D (5 bases). From germline, CDR1 is SGHVS and CDR2 FQNEAQ. CDR3 length: 15 residues. Trimming shortened V by 1 base and J by 0 bases, and 10 bases separated the two germline ends. CDR3 region: CASSLVPSLSYEQYF. The CDR3 bases are TGTGCCAGCAGCTTAGTTCCTAGCCTCTCCTACGAGCAGTACTTC.

Remarks on this clonotype: One end of the junction does not line up with germline, which may come from a read error. The chain joins TRBV10-2 to TRBJ2-3; no firm D call. Germline CDR1 and CDR2: WSHSY and SAAADI. The CDR3 has 14 residues. CDR3 loop: CASSPAVDPDTQYF. DNA of the CDR3: TGCGCCAGCAGCCCCGCCGTCGACCCAGATACGCAGTACTTT.

To note about this clonotype: The junction does not match germline at one end; this may be a read error. This chain connects TRBV10-3 to TRBJ2-3; D ambiguous. Germline values: CDR1 ENHRY, CDR2 SYGVKD. This CDR3 has 14 residues. The CDR3 protein is CAGSESLDLDTQYF. CDR3 sequence (DNA): TGTGCGGGCAGTGAGTCGCTCGACCTGGATACGCAGTACTTT.

This chain uses TRBV6-1 with TRBJ1-6; D remains unclear. V lost 2 bases to trimming and J lost 7 bases, with 12 bases between them. The CDR3 runs 15 residues. Germline assignment: CDR1 MNHNS and CDR2 SASEGT. The CDR3 DNA follows: TGTGCCAGCAGTGAATTGACACTAGCAAATTCACCCCTCCACTTT. It yields the protein CASSELTLANSPLHF.

This clonotype has only a few counts. The V gene is TRBV4-1, the J gene TRBJ1-1; a weak D match, TRBD1 (5 bases). Trimming removed 6 bases from V and 3 bases from J, with 17 bases in between. The CDR3 totals 15 residues. Germline V lookup: CDR1 MGHRA, CDR2 YSYEKL. DNA of the CDR3: TGCGCCAGCAGACCACTAATGGGGCGGTACACTGAAGCTTTCTTT. Translated, it gives CASRPLMGRYTEAFF.

This clonotype was observed a single time. The junction departs from the called germline gene at one end, perhaps through a read error. The chain has TRBV6-1 and TRBJ2-6; D might be TRBD1 (5 bases). Looked up from germline, CDR1 is MNHNS and CDR2 is SASEGT. CDR3 length equals 15 residues. This CDR3 is CASQVGRSGANALTF. In DNA, the CDR3 is TGTGCCAGCCAGGTGGGGCGCTCTGGGGCCAACGCCCTGACTTTC.

The rearrangement joins TRBV12-3 or TRBV12-4 to TRBJ2-6; D unclear. The germline V and J ends were trimmed by 2 bases and 1 base, with 6 bases remaining between them. This CDR3 comprises 15 residues. The CDR3 DNA follows: TGTGCCAGCAGTTTAATAAAGTCTGGGGCCAACGTCCTGACTTTC. Protein: CASSLIKSGANVLTF.

In its sample, this clonotype is hyperexpanded. The chain employs TRBV6-1 and TRBJ2-1; possibly TRBD1 for D (6 bases). From germline, CDR1 is MNHNS and CDR2 SASEGT. Trimming pared 3 bases from V and 0 bases from J, leaving 21 bases between. The CDR3 is 19 amino acids. CDR3 amino acids: CASSDQVRGILGSYNEQFF. For the CDR3, the DNA is TGTGCCAGCAGTGATCAGGTCAGGGGCATTCTTGGCTCCTACAATGAGCAGTTCTTC.

V gene TRBV6-4 combines with J gene TRBJ2-5, with TRBD1 identical over 7 bases. The germline gives CDR1 MRHNA, CDR2 SNTAGT. The V and J ends lost 8 bases and 1 base, in that order; junction bases with no gene match: 13. CDR3 size: 16 residues. The CDR3 DNA reads as TGTGCCAGCGGGGGTAGAGGGGGCCGGGCCCAAGAGACCCAGTACTTC. Its translation: CASGGRGGRAQETQYF.